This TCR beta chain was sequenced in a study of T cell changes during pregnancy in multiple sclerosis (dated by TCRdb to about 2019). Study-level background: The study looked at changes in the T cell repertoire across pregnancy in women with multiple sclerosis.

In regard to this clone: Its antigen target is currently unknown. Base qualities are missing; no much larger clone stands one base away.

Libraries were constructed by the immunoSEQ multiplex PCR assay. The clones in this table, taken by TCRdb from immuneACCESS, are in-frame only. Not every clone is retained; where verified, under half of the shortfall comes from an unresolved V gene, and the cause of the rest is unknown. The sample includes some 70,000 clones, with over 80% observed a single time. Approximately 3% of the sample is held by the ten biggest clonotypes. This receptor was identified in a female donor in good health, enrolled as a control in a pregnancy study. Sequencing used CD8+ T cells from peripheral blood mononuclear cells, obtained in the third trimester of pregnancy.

The CDR3 protein: CASSLMSGNTDTQYF. The nucleotides read TGTGCCAGCAGCTTAATGAGCGGGAACACAGATACGCAGTATTTT. The chain employs TRBV7-2 and TRBJ2-3; TRBD2 matches 7 bases in the middle. The cysteine opens and the phenylalanine closes a CDR3 of 15 amino acids. Only the CDR3 part of the read is kept: 45 bases, read in frame from the first base. V is trimmed back by 2 bases and J by 2 bases, and the junction contains 4 bases that no gene match accounts for. For CDR1 and CDR2, the germline V gene lists SGHTA and FQGNSA.